What follows are 18 T cell receptor beta chains derived from one specimen sequenced in a study of blood T cell repertoires in COVID-19. Sequenced by immunoSEQ multiplex PCR; TCRdb stores in-frame clones only, minus some. The table lists about 160,000 clones, around 83% of them singletons. The specimen was peripheral blood. The receptor source for this set is a woman between 45 and 65 years old with COVID-19, enrolled during active disease.

The chain joins TRBV19 to TRBJ1-5; 8 positions match TRBD1. Losses at the gene ends were 4 bases for V and 0 bases for J; bases not matched to a gene: 5. The CDR3 runs to 16 residues. CDR1 LNHDA and CDR2 SQIVND come from the germline V gene (reference sequence). This chain's CDR3 is CASSTGQGHSNQPQHF. In DNA, the CDR3 is TGTGCCAGTAGTACCGGACAGGGCCATAGCAATCAGCCCCAGCATTTT.

The J gene is TRBJ1-2, the V gene TRBV5-1; 7 positions match TRBD1. This CDR3 region has 13 residues. Germline V gene sequence: CDR1 SGHRS, CDR2 YFSETQ. Trimming took 3 bases from V and 9 from J; bases not matched to a gene: 8. CDR3 sequence: CASSSGTEGSYTF. The DNA for the CDR3 is TGCGCCAGCAGCTCGGGGACAGAAGGTAGCTACACCTTC.

The chain carries TRBV5-4 and TRBJ2-5; TRBD2 aligns across 11 bases. CDR3 size: 14 residues. Germline CDR1 and CDR2: SGHNT and YYREEE (reference sequence). V lost 3 bases and J lost 9; bases outside the gene matches: 7. The CDR3, as DNA: TGTGCCAGCAGCTGGACTAGCGGGCACGGGTCCCAGTACTTC. Translating it yields CASSWTSGHGSQYF.

The V and J genes are TRBV7-2 and TRBJ1-5; TRBD1 is a possible D gene (5 bases). The CDR3 runs 13 residues. The V end was cut by 6 bases, the J end by 2 bases, with 8 bases between. Germline CDR1 reads SGHTA; CDR2 reads FQGNSA. CDR3 sequence (DNA): TGTGCCAGCAGAGGGGAAGGCAATCAGCCCCAGCATTTT. It is translated as CASRGEGNQPQHF.

The genes are TRBV4-1 and TRBJ1-1; the D is unclear. This CDR3 spans 12 amino acids. Germline values: CDR1 MGHRA, CDR2 YSYEKL. Trimming shortened V by 6 bases and J by 11 bases, and 16 bases separated the two germline ends. CDR3 nucleotides: TGCGCCAGCAGTCGAGGGCCTGGGCGGGCTTTCTTT. This sequence encodes CASSRGPGRAFF.

Worth noting for this clone: Other DNA sequences from this sample encode an identical CDR3 as well. The chain employs TRBV19 and TRBJ1-5; 8 bases fit TRBD1. This CDR3 is 14 amino acids long. The germline V gene encodes CDR1 LNHDA and CDR2 SQIVND (reference sequence). Trimming removed 5 bases from V and 2 bases from J; junction bases left unmatched: 2. The chain's CDR3 is CASSGTGGNQPQHF. CDR3 DNA: TGTGCCAGTAGTGGGACAGGCGGCAATCAGCCCCAGCATTTT.

V is TRBV11-1 and J is TRBJ1-1; maybe TRBD1 (5 bases). The CDR3 sequence is 15 residues long. Trimming cost V 5 bases and J 4 bases, with 17 bases left between them. Germline CDR1 and CDR2: SGHAT and FQDESV (reference sequence). CDR3 nucleotide sequence: TGTGCCAGCAGCCCCGTTCAGGGAGGCGGCACTGAAGCTTTCTTT. Encoded protein: CASSPVQGGGTEAFF.

CDR3 amino acids: CASSESVLSGPLHF. As DNA, the CDR3 is TGTGCCAGCAGTGAATCCGTGCTGTCGGGACCCCTCCACTTT. This chain connects TRBV2 to TRBJ1-6, with unresolved D. This CDR3 contains 14 residues. Germline loops: CDR1 SNHLY, CDR2 FYNNEI. V was trimmed by 2 bases and J by 12 bases, leaving 14 bases between them.

The V and J genes are TRBV2 and TRBJ1-1, with no clear D. In germline, CDR1 is SNHLY, CDR2 FYNNEI. V lost 4 bases to trimming and J lost 4 bases, with 10 bases between them. The CDR3 is 13 amino acids. CDR3 DNA: TGTGCCAGCAGTGGGCAGTCCCCCACTGAAGCTTTCTTT. This gives the protein CASSGQSPTEAFF.

To note about this clone: A read error is possible here, since a much larger clone lies one base away. The chain uses TRBV7-8 and TRBJ2-7; D gene unclear. The germline V gene has CDR1 SGHVS and CDR2 FQNEAQ. Trimming removed 5 bases at V and 2 bases at J, with 4 bases between. This CDR3 has 11 residues. In nucleotides, the CDR3 is TGTGCCAGCAGCCTCACCTACGAGCAGTACTTC. It yields the protein CASSLTYEQYF.

The chain links TRBV12-3 or TRBV12-4 to TRBJ1-2; D is unresolved. This CDR3 has 12 residues. Trimming removed 10 bases at V and 2 bases at J, with 11 bases between. The CDR3 region has the DNA TGTGCCACCGTCGGACTCAACTATGGCTACACCTTC. The encoded protein is CATVGLNYGYTF.

This sequence joins TRBV4-2 and TRBJ2-2, with D unclear. Trimming removed 5 bases at V and 3 bases at J, with 7 bases between. Germline assignment: CDR1 LGHNA and CDR2 YNFKEQ. The CDR3 is 13 amino acids. In nucleotides, the CDR3 is TGTGCCAGCAGCTCGTTTGACACCGGGGAGCTGTTTTTT. The encoded protein is CASSSFDTGELFF.

The chain joins TRBV19 to TRBJ2-5; the match to TRBD1 covers 7 bases. The ends lost 6 bases at V and 1 base at J; junction bases unmatched: 8. Germline V lookup: CDR1 LNHDA, CDR2 SQIVND (reference sequence). The CDR3 covers 15 residues. The chain's CDR3 is CASRHGQAFQETQYF. The CDR3 coding sequence is TGTGCCAGTAGGCACGGACAGGCTTTCCAAGAGACCCAGTACTTC. The full variable domain, in which reference TRBV19 and TRBJ2-5 provide the parts outside the CDR3, is DGGITQSPKYLFRKEGQNVTLSCEQNLNHDAMYWYRQDPGQGLRLIYYSQIVNDFQKGDIAEGYSVSREKKESFPLTVTSAQKNPTAFYLCASRHGQAFQETQYFGPGTRLLVL.

The gene calls are TRBV4-3 and TRBJ1-3; tentative D call: TRBD1 (5 bases). The germline CDR1 and CDR2 sequences are LGHNA and YSLEER. Trimming removed 0 bases from V and 2 bases from J, with 11 bases in between. CDR3 size: 16 residues. CDR3 bases: TGCGCCAGCAGCCAAGATCGGGGGACCCCTGGAAACACCATATATTTT. Amino acids: CASSQDRGTPGNTIYF.

This chain uses TRBV7-8 with TRBJ2-4; no firm D call. With 0 bases removed from V and 5 bases from J, the gap between germline ends came to 23 bases. The germline V gene encodes CDR1 SGHVS and CDR2 FQNEAQ. CDR3 length: 19 residues. The CDR3 coding sequence is TGTGCCAGCAGCTTAGCAATCACAGAGTGGCAGAAGGTTGAAAACATTCAGTACTTC. Amino acid sequence: CASSLAITEWQKVENIQYF.

The chain recombines TRBV4-1 with TRBJ2-3; TRBD1 matches 8 bases. V lost 1 base and J lost 3; bases outside the gene matches: 0. The CDR3 sequence is 14 residues long. Looked up from germline, CDR1 is MGHRA and CDR2 is YSYEKL. Written as DNA, the CDR3 is TGCGCCAGCAGCCAAGGGACAGGGACAGATACGCAGTATTTT. This translates into CASSQGTGTDTQYF.

The chain recombines TRBV9 with TRBJ2-2; 8 bases agree with TRBD1. The CDR3 covers 15 residues. The germline V gene encodes CDR1 SGDLS and CDR2 YYNGEE. V was clipped by 3 bases and J by 2 bases; unmatched bases: 3. CDR3 in amino acids: CASSGQGTNTGELFF. The CDR3 DNA is TGTGCCAGCAGCGGACAGGGGACTAACACCGGGGAGCTGTTTTTT. The whole variable domain, remainder taken from reference TRBV9 and TRBJ2-2, is DSGVTQTPKHLITATGQRVTLRCSPRSGDLSVYWYQQSLDQGLQFLIQYYNGEERAKGNILERFSAQQFPDLHSELNLSSLELGDSALYFCASSGQGTNTGELFFGEGSRLTVL.

The chain employs TRBV28 and TRBJ1-1, with TRBD1 matching over 8 bases. The CDR3 is 15 residues long. CDR1 is MDHEN, CDR2 SYDVKM, per germline. The ends lost 7 bases at V and 4 bases at J; junction bases unmatched: 11. As DNA, the CDR3 is TGTGCCAGCACCCCTCCCTTCGGACAGGGCACTGAAGCTTTCTTT. It yields the protein CASTPPFGQGTEAFF.